Listed below are T cell receptor beta chains from one sample, sequenced in a study of technical replicates of blood from a few donors. TCRdb's table, derived via immunoSEQ multiplex PCR, lists solely in-frame clones and lacks some. Of fewer than 10,000 clones listed, about nine tenths were seen once; the top ten hold 7.5% to 9.5%. Material: PBMCs. Receptors were obtained from a human donor in good health. CDR3s include the opening cysteine and the closing phenylalanine or tryptophan. Fields, in order: clone size, V gene, J gene, D gene, CDR3 length, CDR3 protein, CDR3 DNA. The D gene is left open where the match is weak. For some rows the clone size is stated as once, few or many, or as a class when expanded; others skip it.

.	TRBV5-1	TRBJ1-2	TRBD1	18	CASSLEGWGTDQGNGYTF	TGCGCCAGCAGCTTGGAGGGGTGGGGGACAGACCAGGGGAATGGCTACACCTTC
.	TRBV28	TRBJ1-4	.	16	CASSSSPGVYDEKLFF	TGTGCCAGCAGTTCCTCCCCAGGGGTGTACGATGAAAAACTGTTTTTT
.	TRBV7-6	TRBJ2-2	TRBD2	17	CASSLGGLAGNTGELFF	TGTGCCAGCAGCTTAGGAGGGCTAGCGGGGAACACCGGGGAGCTGTTTTTT
.	TRBV5-1	TRBJ1-3	.	13	CASSLDSRNTIYF	TGCGCCAGCAGCCTGGACAGTAGAAACACCATATATTTT
.	TRBV29-1	TRBJ2-3	.	12	CSGSGGTDTQYF	TGCAGCGGGTCGGGGGGCACAGATACGCAGTATTTT
.	TRBV25-1	TRBJ2-5	TRBD1	17	CASSEYFGTGGAETQYF	TGTGCCAGCAGTGAATATTTCGGGACAGGGGGCGCGGAGACCCAGTACTTC
.	TRBV5-1	TRBJ2-7	.	16	CASSLAAGQGSYEQYF	TGCGCCAGCAGCTTGGCCGCCGGTCAGGGCTCCTACGAGCAGTACTTC
.	TRBV5-1	TRBJ1-2	TRBD1	17	CASSYGTGALSRNGYTF	TGCGCCAGCAGCTACGGGACAGGGGCTTTATCCAGAAATGGCTACACCTTC
.	TRBV7-9	TRBJ1-4	.	16	CASSLATSSRYEKLFF	TGTGCCAGCAGCTTAGCTACTTCAAGCCGGTATGAAAAACTGTTTTTT
.	TRBV6-1	TRBJ1-1	.	13	CASKQDMNTEAFF	TGTGCCAGTAAACAGGACATGAACACTGAAGCTTTCTTT
once	TRBV28	TRBJ2-4	.	15	CASNSPVEAKNIQYF	TGTGCCAGCAACTCACCGGTAGAAGCCAAAAACATTCAGTACTTC
.	TRBV18	TRBJ2-7	TRBD2	17	CASSPWTSGSSINEQYF	TGTGCCAGCTCACCCTGGACTAGCGGGAGTTCAATAAACGAGCAGTACTTC
.	TRBV1	TRBJ1-1	.	18	CTSSASLGTGPMNTEAFF	TGCACCAGCAGCGCCAGTCTCGGGACAGGCCCTATGAACACTGAAGCTTTCTTT
once	TRBV6-6	TRBJ2-5	.	12	CASSVLYETQYF	TGTGCCAGCAGTGTCTTATATGAGACCCAGTACTTC
.	TRBV6-5	TRBJ2-3	TRBD2	14	CASRVAGPGDTQYF	TGTGCCAGCAGGGTAGCGGGTCCTGGAGATACGCAGTATTTT
once	TRBV18	TRBJ1-5	TRBD1	15	CASSPQGGEDQPQHF	TGTGCCAGCTCGCCTCAGGGGGGAGAAGATCAGCCCCAGCATTTT
.	TRBV19	TRBJ2-1	TRBD2	18	CASSIDGLAGVTKNEQFF	TGTGCCAGTAGTATAGATGGACTAGCGGGAGTTACCAAGAATGAGCAGTTCTTC
.	TRBV7-9	TRBJ1-5	.	15	CASSPGLDSNQPQHF	TGTGCCAGCAGCCCCGGACTGGATAGCAATCAGCCCCAGCATTTT
.	TRBV2	TRBJ2-7	TRBD1	13	CASSGTGSYEQYF	TGTGCCAGCAGCGGGACAGGGTCCTACGAGCAGTACTTC
.	TRBV13	TRBJ2-7	TRBD1	18	CASSPQLLGQGGSYEQYF	TGTGCCAGCAGCCCACAGCTCCTGGGACAGGGTGGATCCTACGAGCAGTACTTC
.	TRBV5-1	TRBJ2-5	.	14	CASSLAGGAETQYF	TGCGCCAGCAGCTTGGCTGGAGGGGCAGAGACCCAGTACTTC
.	TRBV6-5	TRBJ2-5	.	14	CASRISGVRETQYF	TGTGCCAGCAGGATTTCAGGCGTTCGGGAGACCCAGTACTTC
.	TRBV27	TRBJ2-7	TRBD2	15	CASRRLAHYAYEQYF	TGTGCCAGCAGAAGACTAGCTCATTATGCCTACGAGCAGTACTTC
once	TRBV10-3	TRBJ1-3	TRBD1	17	CAISESVTGFSGNTIYF	TGTGCCATCAGTGAGTCCGTGACAGGGTTCTCTGGAAACACCATATATTTT
.	TRBV28	TRBJ1-2	.	13	CASSSRGVNGYTF	TGTGCCAGCAGTTCCCGGGGGGTGAATGGCTACACCTTC
.	TRBV6-1	TRBJ1-1	.	14	CASTLTGLNTEAFF	TGTGCCAGCACTCTAACAGGGTTGAACACTGAAGCTTTCTTT
once	TRBV2	TRBJ2-7	.	13	CASTSTGTHEQYF	TGTGCCAGCACAAGCACAGGGACCCACGAGCAGTACTTC
few	TRBV6-5	TRBJ1-1	.	11	CASSYADEAFF	TGTGCCAGCAGTTACGCGGATGAAGCTTTCTTT
.	TRBV5-1	TRBJ1-3	.	15	CASSLDDSPGNTIYF	TGCGCCAGCAGCTTGGACGACTCTCCTGGAAACACCATATATTTT
.	TRBV20-1	TRBJ1-3	TRBD1	11	CRGTGGNTIYF	TGCAGGGGGACAGGGGGAAACACCATATATTTT
.	TRBV6-5	TRBJ1-2	.	12	CASSYSGYGYTF	TGTGCCAGCAGTTACAGCGGATATGGCTACACCTTC
.	TRBV29-1	TRBJ2-2	TRBD2	12	CSAGTSPGELFF	TGCAGCGCCGGGACTAGCCCCGGGGAGCTGTTTTTT
.	TRBV18	TRBJ1-2	TRBD1	18	CASSPPPGQNSIWYGYTF	TGTGCCAGCTCACCACCCCCGGGACAGAACTCAATTTGGTATGGCTACACCTTC
.	TRBV30	TRBJ1-4	TRBD1	14	CAWSSGTGDEKLFF	TGTGCCTGGAGTTCCGGGACAGGGGACGAAAAACTGTTTTTT
.	TRBV5-4	TRBJ1-4	.	14	CASSLNRVGEKLFF	TGTGCCAGCAGCCTTAACAGGGTTGGGGAAAAACTGTTTTTT
few	TRBV5-1	TRBJ1-1	.	15	CASSQNEGGSTEAFF	TGCGCCAGCAGCCAGAATGAGGGGGGGAGCACTGAAGCTTTCTTT
medium-sized	TRBV15	TRBJ2-7	TRBD1	15	CATSVLRDSSYEQYF	TGTGCCACCAGCGTGTTACGGGACAGCTCCTACGAGCAGTACTTC
.	TRBV7-9	TRBJ1-2	.	12	CASSLMRDGYTF	TGTGCCAGCAGCTTGATGAGGGATGGCTACACCTTC
.	TRBV11-1	TRBJ2-3	TRBD1	15	CASSRQGTGTDTQYF	TGTGCCAGCAGCCGACAGGGGACCGGCACAGATACGCAGTATTTT